The 25 T cell receptor beta chains below all came from one sample that was sequenced in a study of TIL therapy for anti-PD-1-resistant metastatic lung cancer. The libraries were made with immunoSEQ v3. Assay: immunoSEQ multiplex PCR; the TCRdb copy retains only in-frame clones and omits some. The table shows about 60,000 clones, with around 86% occurring only once. Sample time point: pre-treatment sample, taken before nivolumab and TIL therapy. Material: blood, obtained at baseline. These TCRs come from a person aged 25 to 79 with non-small cell lung cancer.

This clone appeared a single time. This chain connects TRBV6-2 or TRBV6-3 to TRBJ2-7, with unresolved D. Between the trimmed V and J ends, which lost 6 bases and 4 bases, there was a span of 25 bases. Germline V gives CDR1 MNHEY, CDR2 SVGEGT. This CDR3 region has 17 residues. The CDR3 here is CASSLYPQPGSPYEQYF. Here the CDR3 DNA reads TGTGCCAGCAGCCTTTATCCCCAACCGGGTTCCCCGTACGAGCAGTACTTC.

V and J are TRBV3-1 (or the pseudogene TRBV3-2) and TRBJ2-7; D perhaps matches TRBD2 (5 bases). Per germline, CDR1 LGHDT and CDR2 YNNKEL (reference sequence). The CDR3 has 12 residues. Between the trimmed V and J ends, which lost 4 bases and 11 bases, there was a span of 15 bases. CDR3 sequence: CASSLPTGKKYF. The CDR3 nucleotides read TGTGCCAGCAGCCTTCCCACCGGGAAGAAGTACTTC.

A single count supports this clone. The CDR3 DNA sequence: TGTGCCAGCAGCCGGATGACTAGCGGGAGTTCCTACGAGCAGTACTTC. Translation gives CASSRMTSGSSYEQYF. This chain uses TRBV7-2 with TRBJ2-7; 12 bases match TRBD2. CDR3 length: 16 amino acids. Germline loops: CDR1 SGHTA, CDR2 FQGNSA. V shed 5 bases and J 1 base; nucleotides not matched to a gene: 6.

The chain links TRBV4-1 to TRBJ1-3; D call uncertain. Deletions cut 0 bases from V and 1 base from J, with 7 bases between. Germline values: CDR1 MGHRA, CDR2 YSYEKL. This CDR3 is 15 amino acids long. In nucleotides, the CDR3 is TGCGCCAGCAGCCAAGATTGGGTTTCTGGAAACACCATATATTTT. As protein: CASSQDWVSGNTIYF.

The chain recombines TRBV9 with TRBJ2-4; D possibly matches TRBD1 or TRBD2 (5 bases each). Per the germline V gene, CDR1 is SGDLS and CDR2 is YYNGEE. The CDR3 covers 14 residues. With 0 bases removed from V and 8 bases from J, the gap between germline ends came to 12 bases. As DNA, the CDR3 is TGTGCCAGCAGCGTAGAGGGGCTCGGGGACATTCAGTACTTC. Residues: CASSVEGLGDIQYF.

This rearrangement joins TRBV13 to TRBJ1-2, with no clear D. The germline CDR1 and CDR2 sequences are PRHDT and FYEKMQ (reference sequence). V was trimmed by 5 bases and J by 3 bases, leaving 10 bases between them. The CDR3 spans 13 residues. In DNA, the CDR3 is TGTGCCAGCAGCAGCCGTATGGACTATGGCTACACCTTC. It is translated as CASSSRMDYGYTF.

V gene TRBV2 combines with J gene TRBJ2-7, with 8 bases matching TRBD1. Germline loops: CDR1 SNHLY, CDR2 FYNNEI. Trimming cost V 6 bases and J 7 bases; bases outside gene matches: 8. The CDR3 is made up of 13 amino acids. The CDR3 region is CASSPTGAGEQYF. DNA of the CDR3: TGTGCCAGCAGCCCGACAGGGGCGGGGGAGCAGTACTTC.

The CDR3 coding sequence is TGTGCCAGCTCACCAGAGGGCCAAGAGACCCAGTACTTC. Translation gives CASSPEGQETQYF. The chain links TRBV18 to TRBJ2-5; D might be TRBD2 (5 bases). From germline, CDR1 is KGHSH and CDR2 LQKENI. V lost 2 bases, J lost 1 base, and 5 bases lay in between. This CDR3 contains 13 residues.

J is TRBJ2-1 and V is TRBV29-1; D is uncertain. The V end lost 8 bases, the J end lost 5 bases, and 7 bases lay between the germline ends. CDR1 is SQVTM, CDR2 ANQGSEA, per germline. The CDR3 is made up of 10 amino acids. CDR3 amino acids: CSSGDNEQFF. The CDR3 coding sequence is TGCAGCTCCGGAGACAATGAGCAGTTCTTC.

This CDR3 reads CASSPNLGDEQFF. CDR3 sequence (DNA): TGTGCCAGCTCACCAAATCTGGGGGATGAGCAGTTCTTC. This chain connects TRBV18 to TRBJ2-1; D may be TRBD1 or TRBD2 (5 bases each). CDR3 length: 13 amino acids. The ends were cut back, 2 bases at V and 8 bases at J, with 10 bases in the middle. Looked up from germline, CDR1 is KGHSH and CDR2 is LQKENI.

The chain uses TRBV7-9 and TRBJ1-2; D is perhaps TRBD1 (5 bases). Germline V lookup: CDR1 SEHNR, CDR2 FQNEAQ (reference sequence). Trimming removed 3 bases at V and 8 bases at J, with 16 bases between. This CDR3 comprises 14 residues. The CDR3 protein is CASSLGDRITGYTF. As DNA, the CDR3 is TGTGCCAGCAGCTTGGGGGACCGAATAACCGGCTACACCTTC. The entire variable domain, with the rest obtained from reference TRBV7-9 and TRBJ1-2, is as follows: DTGVSQNPRHKITKRGQNVTFRCDPISEHNRLYWYRQTLGQGPEFLTYFQNEAQLEKSRLLSDRFSAERPKGSFSTLEIQRTEQGDSAMYLCASSLGDRITGYTFGSGTRLTVV.

A few counts support this clone. The chain links TRBV30 to TRBJ1-5; a weak D match, TRBD1 (5 bases). The germline V gene has CDR1 GTSNPN and CDR2 SVGIG (reference sequence). The CDR3 extends over 14 amino acids. V was trimmed by 1 base and J by 6 bases, leaving 13 bases between them. This CDR3 reads CAWSAPGQAQPQHF. CDR3 in DNA: TGTGCCTGGAGTGCCCCAGGGCAGGCTCAGCCCCAGCATTTT.

V gene TRBV3-1 (or the pseudogene TRBV3-2) combines with J gene TRBJ1-1; D gene ambiguous. The CDR3 totals 12 residues. Germline V lookup: CDR1 LGHDT, CDR2 YNNKEL (reference sequence). Trimming cost V 3 bases and J 11 bases, with 13 bases left between them. CDR3 bases: TGTGCCAGCAGCCAGGGTCTTTCTTCGGCTTTCTTT. This translates into CASSQGLSSAFF.

This clone was picked up one time. The J gene is TRBJ1-2, the V gene TRBV10-2, with D possibly TRBD1 on 6 matching bases. From germline, CDR1 is WSHSY and CDR2 SAAADI. This CDR3 comprises 14 residues. The V end was cut by 2 bases, the J end by 0 bases, with 7 bases between. The CDR3 reads CASSERGSNYGYTF. The CDR3 DNA sequence: TGCGCCAGCAGTGAGAGGGGGTCTAACTATGGCTACACCTTC.

The chain links TRBV6-1 to TRBJ2-7; D is undetermined. The V end was cut by 1 base, the J end by 4 bases, with 2 bases between. Germline CDR1 is MNHNS and CDR2 is SASEGT. The CDR3 loop spans 11 amino acids. The CDR3 sequence is CASSEGYEQYF. For the CDR3, the DNA is TGTGCCAGCAGTGAAGGGTACGAGCAGTACTTC.

This chain connects TRBV3-1 (or the pseudogene TRBV3-2) to TRBJ2-3; 10 bases map to TRBD2. The V and J ends lost 2 bases and 2 bases, in that order; junction bases with no gene match: 4. The CDR3 is made up of 16 amino acids. From germline, CDR1 is LGHDT and CDR2 YNNKEL (reference sequence). The CDR3 region has the DNA TGTGCCAGCAGCCAAACTAGCGGGGTTATCACAGATACGCAGTATTTT. Amino acid sequence: CASSQTSGVITDTQYF.

The chain links TRBV28 to TRBJ1-2, with 7 positions matching TRBD1. J gave up 2 bases and V 8 bases, and 5 bases lay outside the gene matches. CDR3 size: 13 residues. CDR1 MDHEN and CDR2 SYDVKM come from the germline V gene. CDR3 in DNA: TGTGCCAGCCAGGGACAGACAAACTATGGCTACACCTTC. This sequence encodes CASQGQTNYGYTF.

This clone was observed once. The CDR3 loop reads CASSEGYEQYF. CDR3 bases: TGCGCCAGCAGTGAGGGATACGAGCAGTACTTC. The J gene is TRBJ2-7, the V gene TRBV10-1; the D is unclear. CDR1 and CDR2 (germline): WNHNN, SYGVQD (reference sequence). The CDR3 totals 11 residues. The V end lost 2 bases, the J end lost 4 bases, and 3 bases lay between the germline ends.

In its sample, this clone was seen once. The genes are TRBV3-1 (or the pseudogene TRBV3-2) and TRBJ2-7; D is perhaps TRBD1 (5 bases). Trimming stripped 2 bases from V and 2 bases from J, with 10 bases between. The CDR3 runs to 14 residues. Per the germline V gene, CDR1 is LGHDT and CDR2 is YNNKEL (reference sequence). The CDR3 DNA reads TGTGCCAGCAGCCAACATCGACAGCCCTACGAGCAGTACTTC. This codes for CASSQHRQPYEQYF.

This chain links TRBV2 with TRBJ2-1, with unresolved D. Germline V CDR1 and CDR2: SNHLY, FYNNEI. The CDR3 loop spans 11 amino acids. The germline V and J ends were trimmed by 8 bases and 6 bases, with 8 bases remaining between them. CDR3 in DNA: TGTGCCAGCCTGAGAGGCAATGAGCAGTTCTTC. Its protein product is CASLRGNEQFF. The full variable domain, in which reference TRBV2 and TRBJ2-1 provide the parts outside the CDR3, is EPEVTQTPSHQVTQMGQEVILRCVPISNHLYFYWYRQILGQKVEFLVSFYNNEISEKSEIFDDQFSVERPDGSNFTLKIRSTKLEDSAMYFCASLRGNEQFFGPGTRLTVL.

The chain has TRBV25-1 and TRBJ2-7, with unresolved D. Germline V lookup: CDR1 MGHDK, CDR2 SYGVNS. Trimming pared 3 bases from V and 0 bases from J, leaving 9 bases between. CDR3 length: 14 amino acids. The CDR3 DNA follows: TGTGCCAGCAGTGAGTGGGCGAACTCCTACGAGCAGTACTTC. Amino acid sequence: CASSEWANSYEQYF.

This clone was seen only once. This rearrangement joins TRBV2 to TRBJ2-1; 8 nucleotides align to TRBD2. The V segment lost 7 bases and the J segment 7 bases; nucleotides outside the gene matches: 21. The CDR3 runs to 18 residues. In germline, CDR1 is SNHLY, CDR2 FYNNEI. CDR3 protein: CASILSETSVASWNEQFF. CDR3 nucleotide sequence: TGTGCCAGCATCCTAAGCGAGACTAGCGTTGCAAGTTGGAATGAGCAGTTCTTC.

This chain connects TRBV18 to TRBJ2-7, with TRBD2 matching over 11 bases. This CDR3 contains 13 residues. Trimming took 3 bases from V and 5 from J; bases not matched to a gene: 0. CDR1 KGHSH and CDR2 LQKENI come from the germline V gene. The CDR3 DNA reads as TGTGCCAGCTCACCGGGACTAGCGGACGAGCAGTACTTC. It translates to CASSPGLADEQYF.

V usage is TRBV30 and J usage is TRBJ2-3; 10 bases are shared with TRBD1. The CDR3 extends over 14 amino acids. The V gene's germline CDR1 is GTSNPN and CDR2 SVGIG (reference sequence). V lost 8 bases to trimming and J lost 0 bases; unmatched junction nucleotides: 5. CDR3 in amino acids: CARRQGASTDTQYF. The CDR3 region has the DNA TGTGCCCGGCGACAGGGGGCGAGCACAGATACGCAGTATTTT.

The rearrangement links TRBV19 to TRBJ2-1; 12 bases align to TRBD2. Germline CDR1 is LNHDA and CDR2 is SQIVND (reference sequence). J lost 6 bases, V lost 8 bases, and 8 bases had no gene match. This CDR3 has 15 amino acids. CDR3 protein: CASFFSGLAGNEQFF. In DNA, the CDR3 is TGTGCCAGTTTTTTTTCGGGACTAGCGGGCAATGAGCAGTTCTTC.